This T cell receptor beta chain stems from a study of blood T cells in healthy people across ages. Broader study findings: Higher diversity, along with more naive CD4+ cells, distinguished long-lived donors from aged donors. Changes in expanded clonotypes were possibly confounded, as the CMV status of donors was unknown.

A sample-barcoded 5' primer and a J-beta primer mix were used in a second PCR of roughly 7 to 11 cycles. Each CDR3 protein is one row after TCRdb ran MiXCR on the 5' RACE reads. The table records roughly 680,000 distinct CDR3 sequences, under 65% of them present only once. CDR3 length: 15 residues. Trimming removed 0 bases from V and 2 bases from J, with 5 bases in between. Germline V CDR1 and CDR2: SGHTA, FQGNSA. This clonotype occurred a few times. Its antigen remains unidentified. This sequence was found in a woman aged 80 or over in good health. J is TRBJ1-6 and V is TRBV7-2, with D unresolved. Sequenced material: blood. As DNA, the CDR3 is TGTGCCAGCAGCTTAGCCAGGACCTATAATTCACCCCTCCACTTT. Translating gives CASSLARTYNSPLHF.